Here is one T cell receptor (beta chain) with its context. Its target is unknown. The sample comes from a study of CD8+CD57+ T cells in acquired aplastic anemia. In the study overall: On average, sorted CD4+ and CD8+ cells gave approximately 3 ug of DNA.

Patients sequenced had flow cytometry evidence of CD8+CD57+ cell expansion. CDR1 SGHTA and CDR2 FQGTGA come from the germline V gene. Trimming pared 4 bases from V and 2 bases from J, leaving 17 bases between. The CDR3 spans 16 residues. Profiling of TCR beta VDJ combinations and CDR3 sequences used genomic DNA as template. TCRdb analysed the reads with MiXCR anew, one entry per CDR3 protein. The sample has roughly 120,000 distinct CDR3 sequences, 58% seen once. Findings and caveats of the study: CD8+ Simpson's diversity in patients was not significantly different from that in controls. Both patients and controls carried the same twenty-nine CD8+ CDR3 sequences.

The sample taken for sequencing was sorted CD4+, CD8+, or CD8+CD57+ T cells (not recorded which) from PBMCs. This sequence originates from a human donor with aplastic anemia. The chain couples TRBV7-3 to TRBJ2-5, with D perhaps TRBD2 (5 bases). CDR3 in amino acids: CASSSPSAVSQETQYF. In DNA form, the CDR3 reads TGTGCCAGCAGCTCTCCATCAGCGGTTTCACAAGAGACCCAGTACTTC.